These 28 T cell receptor beta chains share one sample of origin, sequenced in a study of blood T cell repertoires in COVID-19. Assay: immunoSEQ multiplex PCR; the TCRdb copy retains only in-frame clones and omits some. This sample has roughly 240,000 clones, with 70% to 85% found just once. The sample comprised peripheral blood. Receptors were obtained from a woman older than 75 with acute or convalescent COVID-19.

V usage is TRBV2 and J usage is TRBJ1-1; 8 positions match TRBD1. The J segment lost 1 base and the V segment lost 9 bases, leaving 4 bases of the junction unmatched. There are 13 residues in the CDR3. Germline V lookup: CDR1 SNHLY, CDR2 FYNNEI. The DNA of the CDR3 is TGTGCCAGTTTTGACAGGGGGAACACTGAAGCTTTCTTT. It codes for CASFDRGNTEAFF.

This chain links TRBV7-2 with TRBJ2-5, with 9 bases matching TRBD1. This CDR3 is built from 14 residues. The V segment lost 5 bases and the J segment 3 bases; nucleotides outside the gene matches: 4. Germline V lookup: CDR1 SGHTA, CDR2 FQGNSA. The CDR3 coding sequence is TGTGCCAGCAGCCGGCGGGACAGGGAAGAGACCCAGTACTTC. Its translation is CASSRRDREETQYF.

The rearrangement links TRBV3-1 (or the pseudogene TRBV3-2) to TRBJ1-1; possible D gene TRBD1, 5 bases. The ends were cut back, 3 bases at V and 1 base at J, with 12 bases in the middle. Germline CDR1 and CDR2: LGHDT and YNNKEL (reference sequence). The CDR3 is 15 amino acids. CDR3 sequence: CASSHRSGPNTEAFF. CDR3 in DNA: TGTGCCAGCAGCCACAGGTCAGGGCCGAACACTGAAGCTTTCTTT.

The chain joins TRBV4-1 to TRBJ2-1; 8 nucleotides line up with TRBD2. Germline V CDR1 and CDR2: MGHRA, YSYEKL. The CDR3 sequence is 16 residues long. Germline trimming cut 3 bases from V and 8 bases from J; bases unmatched to any gene: 12. Written as DNA, the CDR3 is TGCGCCAGCAGCCATCCTAGGAGCGGGAGTGGGGATGAGCAGTTCTTC. Its protein is CASSHPRSGSGDEQFF.

This chain connects TRBV7-2 to TRBJ2-6; weak D call: TRBD2 (6 bases). Germline-derived CDR1 and CDR2 are SGHTA and FQGNSA. Trimming cost V 0 bases and J 3 bases, with 12 bases left between them. This CDR3 comprises 17 residues. The CDR3: CASSLAAGSYGANVLTF. The CDR3 DNA sequence: TGTGCCAGCAGCTTAGCGGCGGGATCTTATGGGGCCAACGTCCTGACTTTC.

The chain recombines TRBV4-2 with TRBJ2-3, with 7 positions matching TRBD1. CDR3 length: 14 amino acids. Germline trimming cut 5 bases from V and 6 bases from J; bases unmatched to any gene: 8. CDR1 and CDR2 from the germline V gene are LGHNA and YNFKEQ. Written as DNA, the CDR3 is TGTGCCAGCAGCAGGGACAGTGGTAGGGATACGCAGTATTTT. Protein sequence: CASSRDSGRDTQYF.

The chain carries TRBV12-2 and TRBJ2-7; TRBD1, the table's D call, lacks a check against the DNA. TRBV12-2 is listed as a pseudogene. The CDR3 has 20 residues. As DNA, the CDR3 is TGTGCAAGTCGCTTAGGTGGACAGGGTGGCCGCAGAGGCGCCTACTACGAGCAGTACTTC. Its translation is CASRLGGQGGRRGAYYEQYF.

The genes are TRBV6-6 and TRBJ1-4, with 8 bases matching TRBD1. The ends lost 6 bases at V and 8 bases at J; junction bases unmatched: 8. The CDR3 runs to 14 residues. Germline V lookup: CDR1 MNHNY, CDR2 SVGAGI (reference sequence). This CDR3 reads CASRIGQGVEKLFF. CDR3 nucleotide sequence: TGTGCCAGCAGGATCGGACAGGGAGTGGAAAAACTGTTTTTT.

The V call is TRBV2, the J call TRBJ2-3; possible D gene TRBD2, 6 bases. The CDR3 is 11 amino acids. Germline loops: CDR1 SNHLY, CDR2 FYNNEI. Trimming pared 8 bases from V and 6 bases from J, leaving 9 bases between. The CDR3 coding sequence is TGTGCCAGCGGGGCGGGGGATACGCAGTATTTT. It specifies CASGAGDTQYF.

This rearrangement joins TRBV7-3 to TRBJ2-2, with 9 bases identical to TRBD2. Germline CDR1 and CDR2: SGHTA and FQGTGA. V shed 3 bases, J shed 3 bases, and the junction held 2 bases outside the gene matches. This CDR3 has 15 residues. The CDR3 DNA reads as TGTGCCAGCAGCTTCCGACTAGCGGACACCGGGGAGCTGTTTTTT. Translating gives CASSFRLADTGELFF.

This clone was found once. The rearrangement uses TRBV29-1 and TRBJ1-4, with 12 bases identical to TRBD1. This CDR3 has 16 residues. Germline CDR1 SQVTM, CDR2 ANQGSEA. J lost 0 bases, V lost 6 bases, and 5 bases had no gene match. CDR3 region: CSVSGTGGSTNEKLFF. The CDR3 DNA sequence: TGCAGCGTCTCCGGGACAGGGGGCTCAACTAATGAAAAACTGTTTTTT.

The V gene is TRBV5-8, the J gene TRBJ2-2; 8 bases are shared with TRBD2. V lost 4 bases, J lost 1 base, and 6 bases stayed unmatched. This CDR3 region has 16 residues. The germline gives CDR1 SGHTS, CDR2 YDEGEE. CDR3 in amino acids: CASSDRLARNTGELFF. As DNA, the CDR3 is TGTGCCAGCAGCGATAGACTAGCGAGGAACACCGGGGAGCTGTTTTTT.

This chain connects TRBV18 to TRBJ1-5; TRBD1 matches 8 bases. The CDR3 length is 16 residues. The V gene's germline CDR1 is KGHSH and CDR2 LQKENI. Losses at the gene ends were 4 bases for V and 0 bases for J; bases not matched to a gene: 5. CDR3: CASSLGTGGSNQPQHF. Written as DNA, the CDR3 is TGTGCCAGCTCACTAGGGACAGGAGGTAGCAATCAGCCCCAGCATTTT.

V usage is TRBV27 and J usage is TRBJ1-1; a weak D match, TRBD1 (6 bases). The CDR3 totals 14 residues. From germline, CDR1 is MNHEY and CDR2 SMNVEV (reference sequence). With 2 bases removed from V and 3 bases from J, the gap between germline ends came to 10 bases. CDR3 bases: TGTGCCAGCAGTTTAAGGGGGTATCACACTGAAGCTTTCTTT. It specifies CASSLRGYHTEAFF.

The V call is TRBV5-1, the J call TRBJ2-1, with 11 bases matching TRBD2. Germline assignment: CDR1 SGHRS and CDR2 YFSETQ. The CDR3 totals 16 residues. The V gene end was trimmed by 6 bases and the J gene end by 6 bases; junction bases not matched to a gene: 11. CDR3 nucleotide sequence: TGCGCCAGCACCCAAAACCCTAGCGGGAGGACCAATGAGCAGTTCTTC. Translation: CASTQNPSGRTNEQFF.

The rearrangement uses TRBV29-1 and TRBJ1-2; 7 bases match TRBD1. V dropped 6 bases and J dropped 9; count of bases not matched to a gene: 13. Looked up from germline, CDR1 is SQVTM and CDR2 is ANQGSEA. This CDR3 is 13 amino acids long. CDR3 in DNA: TGCAGCGTGCCTAGCGACAGGGAAAGGAGCTACACCTTC. The encoded protein is CSVPSDRERSYTF.

The J gene is TRBJ1-4, the V gene TRBV15; 9 bases align to TRBD1. In germline, CDR1 is LNHNV, CDR2 YYDKDF (reference sequence). The CDR3 totals 14 residues. The V segment lost 3 bases and the J segment 5 bases; nucleotides outside the gene matches: 1. The chain's CDR3 is CATSRGQGNEKLFF. The CDR3 DNA follows: TGTGCCACCAGCAGGGGACAGGGAAATGAAAAACTGTTTTTT. Full variable domain (rest looked up from reference TRBV15 and TRBJ1-4): DAMVIQNPRYQVTQFGKPVTLSCSQTLNHNVMYWYQQKSSQAPKLLFHYYDKDFNNEADTPDNFQSRRPNTSFCFLDIRSPGLGDTAMYLCATSRGQGNEKLFFGSGTQLSVL.

The rearrangement joins TRBV28 to TRBJ2-3, with 10 bases lining up with TRBD1. CDR3 length: 16 amino acids. J gave up 2 bases and V 5 bases, and 7 bases lay outside the gene matches. Per germline, CDR1 MDHEN and CDR2 SYDVKM. The CDR3 region is CASSVTGTGVTDTQYF. The CDR3 DNA is TGTGCCAGCAGTGTCACCGGGACAGGGGTCACAGATACGCAGTATTTT.

This clone has just a few counts. The gene calls are TRBV4-1 and TRBJ1-1, with D perhaps matching TRBD1 (5 bases). The germline CDR1 and CDR2 sequences are MGHRA and YSYEKL. This CDR3 is 17 amino acids long. V was clipped by 4 bases and J by 1 base, with 19 bases between them. In nucleotides, the CDR3 is TGCGCCAGCAGCCGGAACACGGGGGAGACTCAGAACACTGAAGCTTTCTTT. It translates to CASSRNTGETQNTEAFF.

The genes are TRBV19 and TRBJ1-3; D may be TRBD1 (6 bases). V lost 5 bases, J lost 2 bases, and 7 bases lay in between. Per germline, CDR1 LNHDA and CDR2 SQIVND (reference sequence). The CDR3 runs 13 residues. DNA for the CDR3: TGTGCCAGTAGTCGACAGGCTGGAAACACCATATATTTT. It translates to CASSRQAGNTIYF.

J is TRBJ2-7 and V is TRBV18; D perhaps matches TRBD2 (6 bases). Trimming stripped 5 bases from V and 2 bases from J, with 7 bases between. CDR1 KGHSH and CDR2 LQKENI come from the germline V gene. The CDR3 covers 12 residues. CDR3 protein: CASSGTAYEQYF. CDR3 nucleotides: TGTGCCAGCTCAGGGACTGCCTACGAGCAGTACTTC. Supplemented by reference TRBV18 and TRBJ2-7, the full variable domain reads NAGVMQNPRHLVRRRGQEARLRCSPMKGHSHVYWYRQLPEEGLKFMVYLQKENIIDESGMPKERFSAEFPKEGPSILRIQQVVRGDSAAYFCASSGTAYEQYFGPGTRLTVT.

The V call is TRBV3-1 (or the pseudogene TRBV3-2), the J call TRBJ1-3; TRBD1 might be the D (5 bases). The length of the CDR3 is 12 residues. Trimming removed 3 bases at V and 16 bases at J, with 16 bases between. Germline V CDR1 and CDR2: LGHDT, YNNKEL (reference sequence). The CDR3 region is CASSHPGGAHYF. In DNA, the CDR3 is TGTGCCAGCAGCCACCCCGGCGGGGCGCACTATTTT.

The rearrangement links TRBV4-1 to TRBJ2-2, with a tentative D call TRBD1 (6 bases). CDR1 and CDR2 from the germline V gene are MGHRA and YSYEKL. Deletions cut 1 base from V and 8 bases from J, with 14 bases between. The CDR3 sequence is 15 residues long. The DNA of the CDR3 is TGCGCCAGCAGCCAAGTTGGCAGGGGACCAGGGGAGCTGTTTTTT. This gives the protein CASSQVGRGPGELFF.

V and J are TRBV5-1 and TRBJ2-7, with D possibly matching TRBD2 (6 bases). Germline values: CDR1 SGHRS, CDR2 YFSETQ. The CDR3 has 14 amino acids. Trimming took off 1 base at V and 3 bases at J, with 11 bases between the two ends. CDR3 amino acids: CASSLYAGGYEQYF. CDR3 coding DNA: TGCGCCAGCAGCTTGTACGCCGGGGGCTACGAGCAGTACTTC.

V is TRBV6-1 and J is TRBJ2-7; D is possibly TRBD1 (5 bases). CDR3 size: 14 residues. From germline, CDR1 is MNHNS and CDR2 SASEGT. V was pared by 1 base and J by 2 bases, with 9 bases between. As DNA, the CDR3 is TGTGCCAGCAGTGAAGATGGCAGGGCCTACGAGCAGTACTTC. Its translation is CASSEDGRAYEQYF.

The chain carries TRBV19 and TRBJ2-4; D might be TRBD1 (6 bases). Trimming pared 3 bases from V and 0 bases from J, leaving 21 bases between. Germline V gene data show CDR1 as LNHDA and CDR2 as SQIVND (reference sequence). The CDR3 is made up of 19 amino acids. The CDR3 protein is CASSIGFGDTKQAKNIQYF. The CDR3 bases are TGTGCCAGTAGTATTGGATTCGGGGACACAAAACAAGCCAAAAACATTCAGTACTTC.

The J gene is TRBJ2-7, the V gene TRBV18; 9 bases fit TRBD1. Losses at the gene ends were 2 bases for V and 5 bases for J; bases not matched to a gene: 4. The CDR3 has 14 residues. In germline, CDR1 is KGHSH, CDR2 LQKENI. This chain's CDR3 is CASSPGTGSDEQYF. The CDR3 coding sequence is TGTGCCAGCTCACCAGGGACAGGGTCCGACGAGCAGTACTTC.

V usage is TRBV6-6 and J usage is TRBJ2-3; TRBD2 agrees at 14 bases. V shed 7 bases, J shed 6 bases, and the junction held 6 bases outside the gene matches. Germline loops: CDR1 MNHNY, CDR2 SVGAGI (reference sequence). The CDR3 is 15 amino acids. The DNA for the CDR3 is TGTGCCAGCACCGGACTAGCGGGAGGAGCTGATACGCAGTATTTT. It translates to CASTGLAGGADTQYF.